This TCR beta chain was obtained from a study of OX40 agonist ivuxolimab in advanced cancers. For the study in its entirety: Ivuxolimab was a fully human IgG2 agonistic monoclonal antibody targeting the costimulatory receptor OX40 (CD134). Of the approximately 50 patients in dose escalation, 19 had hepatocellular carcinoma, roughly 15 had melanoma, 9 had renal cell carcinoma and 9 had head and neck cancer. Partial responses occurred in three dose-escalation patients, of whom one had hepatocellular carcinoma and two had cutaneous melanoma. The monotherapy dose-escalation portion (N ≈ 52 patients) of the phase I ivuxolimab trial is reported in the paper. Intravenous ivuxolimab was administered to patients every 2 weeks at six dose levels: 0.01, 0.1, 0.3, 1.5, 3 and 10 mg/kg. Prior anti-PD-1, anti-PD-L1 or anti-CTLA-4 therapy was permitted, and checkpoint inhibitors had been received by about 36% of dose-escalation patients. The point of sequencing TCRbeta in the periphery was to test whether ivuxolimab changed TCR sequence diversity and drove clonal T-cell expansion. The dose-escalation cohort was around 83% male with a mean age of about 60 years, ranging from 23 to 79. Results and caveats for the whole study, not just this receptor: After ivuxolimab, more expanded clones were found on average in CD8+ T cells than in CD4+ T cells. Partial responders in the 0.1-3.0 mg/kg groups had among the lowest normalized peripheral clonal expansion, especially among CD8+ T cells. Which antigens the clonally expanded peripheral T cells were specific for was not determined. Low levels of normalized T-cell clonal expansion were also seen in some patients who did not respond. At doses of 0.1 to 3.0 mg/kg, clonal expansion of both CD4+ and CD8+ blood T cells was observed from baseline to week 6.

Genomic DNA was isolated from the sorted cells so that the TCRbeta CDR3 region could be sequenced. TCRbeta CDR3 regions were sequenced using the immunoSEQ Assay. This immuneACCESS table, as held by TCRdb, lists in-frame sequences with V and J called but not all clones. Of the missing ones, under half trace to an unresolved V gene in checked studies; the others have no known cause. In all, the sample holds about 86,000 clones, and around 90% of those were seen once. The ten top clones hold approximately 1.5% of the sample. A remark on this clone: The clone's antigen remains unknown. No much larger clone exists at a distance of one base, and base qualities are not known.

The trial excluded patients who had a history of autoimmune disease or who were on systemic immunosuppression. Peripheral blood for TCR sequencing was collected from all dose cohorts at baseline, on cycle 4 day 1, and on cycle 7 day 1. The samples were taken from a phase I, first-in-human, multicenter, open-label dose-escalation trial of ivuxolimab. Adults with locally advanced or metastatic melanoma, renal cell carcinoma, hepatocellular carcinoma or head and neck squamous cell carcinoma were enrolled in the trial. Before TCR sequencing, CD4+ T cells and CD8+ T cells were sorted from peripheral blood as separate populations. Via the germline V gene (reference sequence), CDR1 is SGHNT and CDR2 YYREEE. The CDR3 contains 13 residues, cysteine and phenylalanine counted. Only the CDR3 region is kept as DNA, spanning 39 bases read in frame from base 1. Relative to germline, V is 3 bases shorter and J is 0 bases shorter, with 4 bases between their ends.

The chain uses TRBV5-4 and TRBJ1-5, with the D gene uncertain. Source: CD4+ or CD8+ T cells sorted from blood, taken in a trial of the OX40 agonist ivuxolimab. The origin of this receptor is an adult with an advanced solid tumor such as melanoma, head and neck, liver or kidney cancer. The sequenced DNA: TGTGCCAGCAGCTGGGATAGCAATCAGCCCCAGCATTTT. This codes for CASSWDSNQPQHF.